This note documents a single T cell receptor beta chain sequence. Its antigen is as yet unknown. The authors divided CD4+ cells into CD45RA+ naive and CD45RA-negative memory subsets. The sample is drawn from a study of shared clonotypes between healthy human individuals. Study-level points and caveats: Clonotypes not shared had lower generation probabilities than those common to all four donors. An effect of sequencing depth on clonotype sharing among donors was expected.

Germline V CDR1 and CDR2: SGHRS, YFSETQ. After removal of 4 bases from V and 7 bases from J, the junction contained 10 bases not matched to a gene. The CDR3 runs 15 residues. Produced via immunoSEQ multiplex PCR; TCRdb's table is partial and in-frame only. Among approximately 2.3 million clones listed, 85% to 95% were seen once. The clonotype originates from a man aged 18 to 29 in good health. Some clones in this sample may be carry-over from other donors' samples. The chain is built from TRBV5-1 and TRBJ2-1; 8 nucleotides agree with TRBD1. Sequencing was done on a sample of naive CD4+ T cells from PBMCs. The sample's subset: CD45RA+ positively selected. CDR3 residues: CASSPLDRVANEQFF. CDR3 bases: TGCGCCAGCAGCCCCCTGGACAGGGTGGCTAATGAGCAGTTCTTC.